The next 3 T cell receptor beta chains were all read from a single sample in a study of human T cells and chemical hapten exposure. Time point denoted: patch test 1, 2 weeks after DPC sensitization. Stated treatment: therapeutic diphenylcyclopropenone sensitization with weekly scalp DPC. Each CDR3 protein is one row after TCRdb ran MiXCR on the RACE reads. The sample has tens of thousands of distinct CDR3 sequences; approximately 29% are singletons. The sample was whole blood, taken in connection with sensitization to the hapten diphenylcyclopropenone (DPC). These receptors were obtained from a man between 40 and 49 years old with alopecia areata. Some clones in this sample may be carry-over from other donors' samples.

This chain connects TRBV7-3 to TRBJ2-3, with D uncertain. V was cut by 2 bases and J by 2 bases, with 11 bases left in between. There are 15 residues in the CDR3. CDR1 SGHTA and CDR2 FQGTGA come from the germline V gene. The CDR3 is CASSLRNGPTDTQYF. The CDR3, as DNA: TGTGCCAGCAGCTTACGGAACGGTCCCACAGATACGCAGTATTTT.

The gene calls are TRBV7-2 and TRBJ1-1; the match to TRBD1 covers 8 bases. The V segment lost 8 bases and the J segment 4 bases; nucleotides outside the gene matches: 9. This CDR3 spans 14 amino acids. Per germline, CDR1 SGHTA and CDR2 FQGNSA. In nucleotides, the CDR3 is TGTGCCAGCGCAGGGGGCGTTAGGCCCACTGAAGCTTTCTTT. The encoded protein is CASAGGVRPTEAFF.

In this sample, this clonotype turned up a few times. One end of the junction is discordant with germline, which a read error may explain. This chain joins TRBV2 and TRBJ2-1; D not resolved. Germline CDR1 is SNHLY and CDR2 is FYNNEI. The CDR3 contains 12 residues. The CDR3 loop reads CASNERYNEQFF. CDR3 DNA: TGTGCCAGCAATGAACGCTACAATGAGCAGTTCTTC.